One sample yielded the 26 T cell receptor beta chains listed below, sequenced in a study of cytomegalovirus exposure and HLA in healthy donors. The PCR ran on 60 Vbeta and 13 Jbeta primers. TCRdb keeps only in-frame clones here, not all; method: immunoSEQ multiplex PCR. The data show 70,000 to 95,000 clones, more than 75% seen once. The sequenced sample was PBMCs. These TCRs come from a young man in good health and CMV-seropositive.

This clone was detected a few times. The J gene is TRBJ2-1, the V gene TRBV6-5, with TRBD2 matching 8 bases. Germline CDR1 reads MNHEY; CDR2 reads SVGAGI. The CDR3 is made up of 15 amino acids. V gave up 0 bases and J gave up 4 bases; unmatched junction bases: 2. CDR3 amino acids: CASSYSKRGYNEQFF. In nucleotides, the CDR3 is TGTGCCAGCAGTTACTCGAAGCGGGGGTACAATGAGCAGTTCTTC.

The rearrangement uses TRBV6-5 and TRBJ1-6; D might be TRBD1 (6 bases). Germline V CDR1 and CDR2: MNHEY, SVGAGI. V was cut by 8 bases and J by 8 bases, with 13 bases left in between. The length of the CDR3 is 13 residues. CDR3 residues: CASGAGVDSPLHF. CDR3 DNA sequence: TGTGCCAGCGGGGCAGGGGTCGATTCACCCCTCCACTTT.

The chain is built from TRBV6-5 and TRBJ2-5; D is possibly TRBD1 (5 bases). V lost 8 bases, J lost 4 bases, and 11 bases lay in between. The germline V gene encodes CDR1 MNHEY and CDR2 SVGAGI. The CDR3 runs to 12 residues. The CDR3 DNA reads as TGTGCCAGCGCTTTAACAGGAGAGACCCAGTACTTC. This translates into CASALTGETQYF.

This clone showed up just a few times. The chain recombines TRBV6-1 with TRBJ1-4, with no clear D. The CDR3 is 12 amino acids. Germline V CDR1 and CDR2: MNHNS, SASEGT. V dropped 3 bases and J dropped 8 bases, with 7 bases sitting between them. In DNA, the CDR3 is TGTGCCAGCAGTGAGCGGCTGGAAAAACTGTTTTTT. Amino acid sequence: CASSERLEKLFF.

The V and J genes are TRBV19 and TRBJ2-5; 9 positions agree with TRBD1. J was trimmed by 5 bases and V by 5 bases; bases with no gene match: 9. The CDR3 is made up of 15 amino acids. Germline lookup yields CDR1 LNHDA and CDR2 SQIVND (reference sequence). CDR3 amino acids: CASSLKTGGAETQYF. In DNA, the CDR3 is TGTGCCAGTAGTCTAAAGACAGGGGGGGCGGAGACCCAGTACTTC.

The chain joins TRBV5-4 to TRBJ1-1; D ambiguous. V was clipped by 1 base and J by 1 base, with 5 bases between them. The CDR3 runs 13 residues. CDR1 is SGHNT, CDR2 YYREEE, per germline (reference sequence). The CDR3 DNA sequence: TGTGCCAGCAGCTTGCCAGGGAACACTGAAGCTTTCTTT. This gives the protein CASSLPGNTEAFF. The whole variable domain, remainder taken from reference TRBV5-4 and TRBJ1-1, is ETGVTQSPTHLIKTRGQQVTLRCSSQSGHNTVSWYQQALGQGPQFIFQYYREEENGRGNFPPRFSGLQFPNYSSELNVNALELDDSALYLCASSLPGNTEAFFGQGTRLTVV.

The chain carries TRBV5-1 and TRBJ2-5, with a possible D match to TRBD1 (6 bases). This CDR3 is built from 13 residues. Germline-derived CDR1 and CDR2 are SGHRS and YFSETQ. Trimming took off 3 bases at V and 5 bases at J, with 11 bases between the two ends. The CDR3 reads CASSWTVSETQYF. The CDR3 DNA reads as TGCGCCAGCAGCTGGACAGTTTCGGAGACCCAGTACTTC.

V usage is TRBV5-4 and J usage is TRBJ1-2; a possible D gene is TRBD1 (6 bases). This CDR3 contains 15 residues. Germline CDR1 SGHNT, CDR2 YYREEE (reference sequence). V was trimmed by 3 bases and J by 2 bases, leaving 14 bases between them. For the CDR3, the DNA is TGTGCCAGCAGCTCTTTACTACAGGGAAACTATGGCTACACCTTC. It specifies CASSSLLQGNYGYTF. Full variable domain (outside the CDR3, taken from reference TRBV5-4 and TRBJ1-2): ETGVTQSPTHLIKTRGQQVTLRCSSQSGHNTVSWYQQALGQGPQFIFQYYREEENGRGNFPPRFSGLQFPNYSSELNVNALELDDSALYLCASSSLLQGNYGYTFGSGTRLTVV.

This clone was recorded a few times. This sequence joins TRBV14 and TRBJ2-1; 8 bases line up with TRBD1. The CDR3 length is 14 residues. Germline assignment: CDR1 SGHDN and CDR2 FVKESK. V shed 4 bases and J 7 bases; nucleotides not matched to a gene: 6. CDR3 residues: CASSLRQGWNEQFF. In nucleotides, the CDR3 is TGTGCCAGCAGCCTTCGACAGGGGTGGAATGAGCAGTTCTTC.

The chain recombines TRBV9 with TRBJ1-3; maybe TRBD1 (5 bases). The germline V gene has CDR1 SGDLS and CDR2 YYNGEE. V lost 0 bases and J lost 3, with 13 bases in between. The CDR3 has 16 residues. CDR3 residues: CASSVGAGTGGNTIYF. CDR3 nucleotides: TGTGCCAGCAGCGTAGGTGCGGGGACGGGTGGAAACACCATATATTTT.

This chain uses TRBV19 with TRBJ1-2, with TRBD1 matching over 11 bases. This CDR3 spans 16 amino acids. V shed 3 bases and J 6 bases; nucleotides not matched to a gene: 9. Germline CDR1 and CDR2: LNHDA and SQIVND (reference sequence). Here the CDR3 reads CASSMGPRTGGNGYTF. CDR3 in DNA: TGTGCCAGTAGTATGGGACCTCGGACAGGGGGCAATGGCTACACCTTC.

This clone came up a few times. This chain links TRBV5-1 with TRBJ1-2; the D gene is possibly TRBD1 (5 bases). This CDR3 contains 14 residues. V lost 2 bases to trimming and J lost 3 bases, with 11 bases between them. CDR1 and CDR2 from the germline V gene are SGHRS and YFSETQ. The CDR3 nucleotides read TGCGCCAGCAGCTTTCAGCAAGGGGACTATGGCTACACCTTC. Translated, it gives CASSFQQGDYGYTF.

As for this clone: At one end, the junction sequence differs from germline, possibly due to a read error. The chain has TRBV7-9 and TRBJ1-5; 8 nucleotides line up with TRBD1. CDR1 and CDR2 (germline): SEHNR, FQNEAQ (reference sequence). CDR3 size: 15 residues. As DNA, the CDR3 is TGTTCCAGCAGGCCGGGACAGGTGGGAGATCAGCCCCAGCATTTT. This sequence encodes CSSRPGQVGDQPQHF.

The chain employs TRBV5-8 and TRBJ2-7; possible D gene TRBD2, 7 bases. The germline V gene has CDR1 SGHTS and CDR2 YDEGEE. Trimming removed 0 bases at V and 3 bases at J, with 13 bases between. The CDR3 contains 15 residues. The CDR3 here is CASSLVSGGNYEQYF. CDR3 nucleotides: TGTGCCAGCAGCTTGGTGTCGGGGGGCAACTACGAGCAGTACTTC.

The chain is built from TRBV27 and TRBJ1-5; the match to TRBD1 covers 7 bases. With 10 bases clipped from V and 5 bases from J, the junction kept 5 bases outside the gene matches. This CDR3 spans 12 amino acids. Germline V lookup: CDR1 MNHEY, CDR2 SMNVEV (reference sequence). CDR3 sequence: CATGTADQPQHF. CDR3 coding DNA: TGTGCCACCGGGACAGCCGATCAGCCCCAGCATTTT.

This sequence joins TRBV10-3 and TRBJ1-5, with 11 bases that match TRBD1. Germline V gene data show CDR1 as ENHRY and CDR2 as SYGVKD. This CDR3 has 17 amino acids. Trimming cost V 1 base and J 7 bases; bases outside gene matches: 9. The CDR3 region has the DNA TGTGCCATCAGTGAGTTATTCGGGACAGGGGGAAGGCAGCCCCAGCATTTT. It specifies CAISELFGTGGRQPQHF.

This clone was counted between two and nine times. The chain recombines TRBV4-1 with TRBJ2-5, with D possibly TRBD1 on 7 matching bases. V gave up 8 bases and J gave up 5 bases, with 18 bases separating them. The CDR3 runs to 14 residues. CDR1 is MGHRA, CDR2 YSYEKL, per germline. As DNA, the CDR3 is TGCGCCAGCTCGTATCAGGAGGGGGCCGAGACCCAGTACTTC. This gives the protein CASSYQEGAETQYF.

The chain combines TRBV11-2 with TRBJ1-2; a possible D gene is TRBD1 (5 bases). The CDR3 contains 16 residues. Trimming left V 1 base short and J 8 bases short, with 20 bases between. In germline, CDR1 is SGHAT, CDR2 FQNNGV. This chain's CDR3 is CASSLVGSGLTPGYTF. The CDR3 DNA reads as TGTGCCAGCAGCTTAGTTGGCTCGGGACTCACGCCCGGCTACACCTTC.

This chain links TRBV5-6 with TRBJ1-1, with D uncertain. CDR1 is SGHDT and CDR2 is YYEEEE in the germline V gene. V dropped 3 bases and J dropped 1 base, with 10 bases sitting between them. The CDR3 has 14 residues. DNA for the CDR3: TGTGCCAGCAGCTCGGGAGCGTGGAACACTGAAGCTTTCTTT. Translated, it gives CASSSGAWNTEAFF.

The chain is built from TRBV28 and TRBJ1-5, with a weak D call TRBD1 (5 bases). The germline gives CDR1 MDHEN, CDR2 SYDVKM. This CDR3 has 14 amino acids. Trimming left V 3 bases short and J 4 bases short, with 10 bases between. CDR3 nucleotide sequence: TGTGCCAGCAGTTTCTGGCAGGGAAATCAGCCCCAGCATTTT. Protein sequence: CASSFWQGNQPQHF.

CDR3: CASSLEGAKDTEAFF. DNA of the CDR3: TGCGCCAGCAGCTTGGAGGGGGCTAAGGACACTGAAGCTTTCTTT. This chain uses TRBV5-1 with TRBJ1-1; 7 bases line up with TRBD1. The CDR3 is made up of 15 amino acids. The junction had 5 bases not matched to a gene; V was cut back by 0 bases and J by 3 bases. The germline gives CDR1 SGHRS, CDR2 YFSETQ.

The chain has TRBV19 and TRBJ1-2; TRBD1 might be the D (5 bases). The CDR3 runs 13 residues. The ends were cut back, 5 bases at V and 8 bases at J, with 15 bases in the middle. CDR1 LNHDA and CDR2 SQIVND come from the germline V gene (reference sequence). The CDR3 reads CASSPPDRWGYTF. In DNA, the CDR3 is TGTGCCAGTAGTCCACCAGACAGATGGGGCTACACCTTC.

This chain uses TRBV10-3 with TRBJ2-1, with D maybe TRBD1 (5 bases). The CDR3 totals 14 residues. The ends were cut back, 2 bases at V and 4 bases at J, with 9 bases in the middle. CDR1 ENHRY and CDR2 SYGVKD come from the germline V gene. CDR3 in amino acids: CAISEKGQYNEQFF. CDR3 nucleotides: TGTGCCATCAGTGAGAAGGGGCAATACAATGAGCAGTTCTTC.

The chain employs TRBV2 and TRBJ1-5; 7 bases are a match to TRBD1. The junction had 5 bases not matched to a gene; V was cut back by 6 bases and J by 6 bases. Germline values: CDR1 SNHLY, CDR2 FYNNEI. The CDR3 spans 13 residues. The CDR3, as DNA: TGTGCCAGCAGGCGGGACAGAGGTCAGCCCCAGCATTTT. It translates to CASRRDRGQPQHF.

The chain joins TRBV6-5 to TRBJ2-3; 7 nucleotides agree with TRBD2. CDR3 size: 13 residues. V gave up 7 bases and J gave up 4 bases; unmatched junction bases: 5. CDR1 is MNHEY and CDR2 is SVGAGI in the germline V gene. The CDR3 loop is CASTGRPADTQYF. The DNA for the CDR3 is TGTGCCAGCACCGGGAGGCCCGCAGATACGCAGTATTTT.

The chain joins TRBV28 to TRBJ1-5, with 7 bases lining up with TRBD1. The length of the CDR3 is 13 residues. Germline CDR1 reads MDHEN; CDR2 reads SYDVKM. Trimming took 3 bases from V and 4 from J; bases not matched to a gene: 0. The CDR3 DNA is TGTGCCAGCAGTTTGACAGGGAATCAGCCCCAGCATTTT. Protein sequence: CASSLTGNQPQHF.